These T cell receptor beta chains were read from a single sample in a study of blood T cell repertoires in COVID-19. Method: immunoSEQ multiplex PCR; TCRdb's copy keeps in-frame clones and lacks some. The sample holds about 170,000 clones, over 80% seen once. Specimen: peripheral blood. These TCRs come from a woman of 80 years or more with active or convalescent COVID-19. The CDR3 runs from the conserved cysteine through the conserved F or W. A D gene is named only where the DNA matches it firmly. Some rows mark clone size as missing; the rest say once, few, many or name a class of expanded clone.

TGTGCCAGCAGTCCTGGACAGAATGAGCAGTTCTTC CASSPGQNEQFF TRBJ2-1 . TRBV5-4 12 .
TGCAGCGTTATCTTGGGGGGGCTCGGGGAGCTGTTTTTT CSVILGGLGELFF TRBJ2-2 . TRBV29-1 13 .
TGCGCCAGCAGCCAAGGCGCAGCGGGGAATGAAAAACTGTTTTTT CASSQGAAGNEKLFF TRBJ1-4 . TRBV4-3 15 .
TGTGCCATCAATCAGGGCCCCGATACGCAGTATTTT CAINQGPDTQYF TRBJ2-3 . TRBV10-3 12 .
TGTGCCAGCAGCCGGGACAGGGCTGGCTACACCTTC CASSRDRAGYTF TRBJ1-2 TRBD1 TRBV5-6 12 .
TGTGCCAGTAGTTCACAGGGATCCATTCAGTACTTC CASSSQGSIQYF TRBJ2-4 . TRBV19 12 few
TGTGCCAGCAGCTTTTCGGACAGATTAAAAAGTACCATTCAGTACTTC CASSFSDRLKSTIQYF TRBJ2-4 . TRBV7-9 16 .
TGTGCCAGTAGTATATCCCGGGGAACTAACTATGGCTACACCTTC CASSISRGTNYGYTF TRBJ1-2 . TRBV19 15 .
TGTGCCAGCACCGGGACAGAAAATTCACCCCTCCACTTT CASTGTENSPLHF TRBJ1-6 TRBD1 TRBV6-6 13 .
TGCGCCAGCAGCTCGGGACTAGCGGGGGGTGATGAGCAGTTCTTC CASSSGLAGGDEQFF TRBJ2-1 TRBD2 TRBV5-1 15 .
TGTGCCAGCAGCTTACCTGGGCCCGATACGCAGTATTTT CASSLPGPDTQYF TRBJ2-3 . TRBV7-9 13 .
TGTGCCAGCAGCCCGCCCCTGACAGGGAGGCAAGGCTACACCTTC CASSPPLTGRQGYTF TRBJ1-2 TRBD1 TRBV6-2/TRBV6-3 15 .